The subject of this entry is one T cell receptor beta chain. This entry comes from a study of T cell changes during pregnancy in multiple sclerosis. Sequenced by immunoSEQ multiplex PCR; TCRdb stores in-frame clones only, minus some. This sample has approximately 40,000 clones, with 85% to 95% found just once. The CDR3 is made up of 17 amino acids. Trimming cost V 0 bases and J 4 bases; bases outside gene matches: 13. Germline CDR1 SGHTS, CDR2 YDEGEE. This chain connects TRBV5-8 to TRBJ2-7, with 7 bases that match TRBD2. The specimen sequenced was peripheral blood. This receptor was identified in a female donor with multiple sclerosis, enrolled in a pregnancy study. This CDR3 reads CASSLANLARESYEQYF. CDR3 nucleotides: TGTGCCAGCAGCTTGGCTAATTTGGCGCGGGAGAGTTACGAGCAGTACTTC.